This T cell receptor (beta chain) was sequenced during a study of blood T cell repertoires in COVID-19. Overall study: The analysed material was cDNA or gDNA that came from T cells, B-cell-depleted T cells, or PBMCs.

Adults between roughly 18 and 90 years of age took part from about two dozen US areas. Sequencing used immunoSEQ multiplex PCR; TCRdb keeps in-frame clones, though not all of them. The sample consists of about 140,000 clones, almost 85% of them appearing once. V shed 0 bases and J 4 bases; nucleotides not matched to a gene: 5. The V gene's germline CDR1 is SGDLS and CDR2 YYNGEE. This CDR3 is 15 amino acids long. This TCR was sampled from a man between 40 and 49 years old with acute COVID-19. The chain couples TRBV9 to TRBJ2-3; 7 positions match TRBD2. The specimen sequenced was PBMCs or T cells enriched from blood (not recorded which). For the CDR3, the DNA is TGTGCCAGCAGCGTAGGTGGGAGGGGACCAGATACGCAGTATTTT. It is translated as CASSVGGRGPDTQYF.